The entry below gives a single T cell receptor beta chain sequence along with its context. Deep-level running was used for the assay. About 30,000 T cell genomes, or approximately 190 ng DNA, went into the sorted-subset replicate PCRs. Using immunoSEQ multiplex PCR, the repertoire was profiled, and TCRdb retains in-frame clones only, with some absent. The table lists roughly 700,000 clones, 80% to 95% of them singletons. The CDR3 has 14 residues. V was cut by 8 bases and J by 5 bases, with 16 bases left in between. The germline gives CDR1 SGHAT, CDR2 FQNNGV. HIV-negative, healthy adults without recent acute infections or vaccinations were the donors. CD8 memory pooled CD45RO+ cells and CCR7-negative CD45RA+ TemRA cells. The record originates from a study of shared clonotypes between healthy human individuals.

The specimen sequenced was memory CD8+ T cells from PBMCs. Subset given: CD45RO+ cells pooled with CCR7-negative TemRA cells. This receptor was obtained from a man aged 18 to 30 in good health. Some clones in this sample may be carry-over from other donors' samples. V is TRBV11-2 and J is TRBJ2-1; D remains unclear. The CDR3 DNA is TGTGCCAGCGATACACGAGGACGACACAATGAGCAGTTCTTC. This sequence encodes CASDTRGRHNEQFF.